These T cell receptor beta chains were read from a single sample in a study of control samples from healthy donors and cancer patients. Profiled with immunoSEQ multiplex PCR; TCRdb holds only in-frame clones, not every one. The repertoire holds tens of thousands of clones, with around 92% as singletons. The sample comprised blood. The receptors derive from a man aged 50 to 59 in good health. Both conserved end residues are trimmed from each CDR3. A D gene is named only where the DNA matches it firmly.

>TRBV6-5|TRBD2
ASTKIRGGTDTQY
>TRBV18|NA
ASSTLDPEGNTEAF
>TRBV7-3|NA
ASSLFANTEAF
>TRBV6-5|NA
ASSYSGSPPNEKLF
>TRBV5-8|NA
ANIRTGTEAF
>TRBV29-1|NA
SVLPGLHREGYT
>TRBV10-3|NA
AISESRDQPQH
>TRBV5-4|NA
ASRLEEGANYGYT
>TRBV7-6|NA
ASSSPRDFHPDTQY
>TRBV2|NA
ASSEGRSTETQY
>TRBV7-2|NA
ASSQTGELF
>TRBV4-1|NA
ASSRVSRTTMFEQF
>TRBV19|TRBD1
ASTRDRGEKLF
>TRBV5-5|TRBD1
ASSLKGAGVNTEAF
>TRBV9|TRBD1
ASSSRQGRSGNTIY
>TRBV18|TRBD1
ASSRDRGVNTEAF
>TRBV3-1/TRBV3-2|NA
ASSLGGPTDTQY
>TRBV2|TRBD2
ASSAASGGDWDIQY
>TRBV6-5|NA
ASSYSSSGAGETQY
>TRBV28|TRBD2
ASTLAGGGYEQY
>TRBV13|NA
ASSLGQPYTDTQY
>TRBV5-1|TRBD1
ASSLTGDGNQPQH
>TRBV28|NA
ASGEGRVEKLF
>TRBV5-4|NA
ASSTGSQASEAF
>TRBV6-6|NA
ASSYRLQETQY
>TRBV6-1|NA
ASSEVYTDTQY
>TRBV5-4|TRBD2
ASSSTGGAWETQY
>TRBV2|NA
ASSELATVKQPQH
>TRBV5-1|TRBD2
ASSLERGQVVETQY
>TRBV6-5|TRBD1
ASSYQLGQGGETQY
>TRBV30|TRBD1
AWDTGGIGELF
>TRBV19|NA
ASSIGVIETQY
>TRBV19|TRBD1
ASLDRVLTEAF
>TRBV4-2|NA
ASSQAGSGYNEQF
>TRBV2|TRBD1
ASSFDRGGTEAF
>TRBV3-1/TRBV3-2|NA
ASSVRDSLYNEQF
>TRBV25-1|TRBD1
ASSPSEIRDRLNTEAF
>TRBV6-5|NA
ASSYSGVDEQF
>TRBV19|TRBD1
ASIRTGRRDTEAF
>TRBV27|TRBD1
ASRPGDRGNYGYT
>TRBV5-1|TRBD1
ASSFGWFGQGHEQY
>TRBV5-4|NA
ASRWMLADGYT
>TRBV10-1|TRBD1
ASSGEGDRGRESYEQY
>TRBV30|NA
AWNINSPLH
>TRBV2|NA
ASNMGWGEETQY
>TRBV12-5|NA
ASGPPHRVGDGYT
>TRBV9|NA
ASSVGSPGELF
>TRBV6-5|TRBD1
ASSLRQGASYEQY
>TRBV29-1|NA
SAAPWTDTQY
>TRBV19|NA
ASSIGGSTNSPLH
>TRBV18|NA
ASSPSSGEETQY
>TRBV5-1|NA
ASSGDYTEAF
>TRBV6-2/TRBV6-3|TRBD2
ASSYGGGADIQY
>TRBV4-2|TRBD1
ASSQRGPTRSGELF